A selection of T cell receptor beta chains follows, all from one sample in a study of cytomegalovirus exposure and HLA in healthy donors. Only in-frame clones appear in the TCRdb table, and some are missing; sequencing was by immunoSEQ multiplex PCR. The sample consists of 99,000 or so clones, under 85% of them appearing once. The source material was PBMCs. Source of these receptors: a man aged 35-49 years in good health and CMV-seronegative. CDR3s include the opening cysteine and the closing phenylalanine or tryptophan. A D gene is named only where the DNA matches it firmly. Rows give clone size only sometimes, using once, few, many, or a class for an expanded clone.

abundance | j_gene | d_gene | v_gene | CDR3aa | CDR3nt
few | TRBJ1-2 | NA | TRBV20-1 | CSARGTVFRTF | TGCAGTGCTAGAGGGACAGTCTTCCGCACCTTC
NA | TRBJ2-5 | TRBD2 | TRBV7-8 | CASSSSGGVQETQYF | TGTGCCAGCAGCTCGAGCGGGGGGGTGCAAGAGACCCAGTACTTC
NA | TRBJ2-1 | NA | TRBV27 | CASSFRDSKQKLSSYNEQFF | TGTGCCAGCAGTTTTCGGGACTCCAAACAGAAACTATCGTCCTACAATGAGCAGTTCTTC
once | TRBJ2-2 | NA | TRBV15 | CATSSRQAVNTGELFF | TGTGCCACCAGCAGTCGACAGGCAGTGAACACCGGGGAGCTGTTTTTT
NA | TRBJ2-3 | NA | TRBV19 | CASSIGGNGDTQYF | TGTGCCAGTAGTATCGGCGGGAACGGAGATACGCAGTATTTT
NA | TRBJ2-1 | TRBD2 | TRBV25-1 | CASSSPSGRAFYNEQFF | TGTGCCAGCAGTTCTCCTAGCGGGAGGGCCTTCTACAATGAGCAGTTCTTC
NA | TRBJ1-5 | TRBD1 | TRBV5-5 | CASSIDRVSNQPQHF | TGTGCCAGCAGCATCGACAGGGTAAGCAATCAGCCCCAGCATTTT
NA | TRBJ2-3 | TRBD2 | TRBV5-6 | CASSGGLPTDTQYF | TGTGCCAGCAGCGGGGGACTACCCACAGATACGCAGTATTTT
NA | TRBJ2-7 | TRBD2 | TRBV27 | CASSLGGLALWEQYF | TGTGCCAGCAGTTTAGGCGGACTAGCGTTATGGGAGCAGTACTTC
once | TRBJ2-2 | NA | TRBV4-2 | CASSQWGRGLNTGELFF | TGTGCCAGCAGCCAATGGGGACGGGGGTTGAACACCGGGGAGCTGTTTTTT
NA | TRBJ1-6 | NA | TRBV19 | CASSIGAGSNSPLHF | TGTGCCAGTAGTATAGGGGCTGGGAGCAATTCACCCCTCCACTTT
NA | TRBJ2-7 | NA | TRBV12-5 | CASGADYSSYEQYF | TGTGCTAGTGGTGCAGACTATAGCTCCTACGAGCAGTACTTC
NA | TRBJ2-4 | NA | TRBV7-2 | CASSYRQQGNIQYF | TGTGCCAGCAGTTACCGGCAACAGGGAAACATTCAGTACTTC
NA | TRBJ1-2 | NA | TRBV11-2 | CASSRDSYGYTF | TGTGCCAGCAGCCGCGACAGCTATGGCTACACCTTC
NA | TRBJ1-2 | NA | TRBV7-9 | CASSADGGGPYGYTF | TGTGCCAGCAGCGCCGATGGTGGCGGGCCCTATGGCTACACCTTC
NA | TRBJ1-1 | NA | TRBV9 | CASSVAGGTPGTGGGNRYTEAFF | TGTGCCAGCAGCGTAGCCGGAGGGACCCCGGGGACCGGGGGGGGAAATAGGTACACTGAAGCTTTCTTT
NA | TRBJ1-2 | TRBD1 | TRBV6-5 | CASSYGRTTGVAGYTF | TGTGCCAGCAGTTACGGACGGACCACAGGGGTCGCTGGCTACACCTTC